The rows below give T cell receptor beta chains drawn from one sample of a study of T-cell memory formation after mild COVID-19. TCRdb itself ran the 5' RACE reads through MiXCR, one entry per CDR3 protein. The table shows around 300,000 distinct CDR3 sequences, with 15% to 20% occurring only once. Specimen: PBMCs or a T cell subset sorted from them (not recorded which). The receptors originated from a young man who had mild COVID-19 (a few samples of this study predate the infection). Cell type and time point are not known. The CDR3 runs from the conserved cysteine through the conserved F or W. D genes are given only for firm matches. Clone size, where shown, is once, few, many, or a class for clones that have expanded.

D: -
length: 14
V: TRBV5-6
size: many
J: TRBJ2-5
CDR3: CASSLDVGWETQYF
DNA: TGTGCCAGCAGCTTGGATGTTGGGTGGGAGACCCAGTACTTC

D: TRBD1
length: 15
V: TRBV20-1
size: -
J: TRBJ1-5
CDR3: CSARRFGDRGQPQHF
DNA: TGCAGTGCTAGAAGGTTCGGGGACAGAGGGCAGCCCCAGCATTTT

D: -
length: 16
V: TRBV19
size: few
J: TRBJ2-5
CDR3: CASSKRQGRLQETQYF
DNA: TGTGCCAGTAGTAAGAGGCAGGGGCGGCTTCAAGAGACCCAGTACTTC

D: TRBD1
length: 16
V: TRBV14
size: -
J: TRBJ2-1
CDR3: CASSQDPDRVRNEQFF
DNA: TGTGCCAGCAGCCAAGACCCCGACAGGGTTAGAAATGAGCAGTTCTTC

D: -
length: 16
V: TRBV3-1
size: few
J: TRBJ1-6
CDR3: CASSTGPRSYNSPLHF
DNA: TGTGCCAGCAGCACAGGACCAAGGTCCTATAATTCACCCCTCCACTTT

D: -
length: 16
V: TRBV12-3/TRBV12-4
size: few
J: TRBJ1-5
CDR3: CASSWGPPSGDQPQHF
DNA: TGTGCCAGCAGTTGGGGACCGCCGTCAGGGGATCAGCCCCAGCATTTT

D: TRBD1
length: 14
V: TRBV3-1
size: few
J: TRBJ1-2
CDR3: CASSQEGTVYGYTF
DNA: TGTGCCAGCAGCCAAGAAGGGACAGTCTATGGCTACACCTTC

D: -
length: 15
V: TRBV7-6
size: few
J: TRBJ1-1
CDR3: CASSYRAVLNTEAFF
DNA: TGTGCCAGCAGCTACCGGGCTGTTTTGAACACTGAAGCTTTCTTT

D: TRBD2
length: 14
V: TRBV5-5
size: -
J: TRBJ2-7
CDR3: CASSLVAGVDEQYF
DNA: TGTGCCAGCAGCTTGGTCGCGGGGGTGGACGAGCAGTACTTC

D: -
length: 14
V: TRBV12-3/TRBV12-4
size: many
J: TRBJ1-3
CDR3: CASRPGTLGNTIYF
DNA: TGTGCCAGCAGACCCGGGACCCTGGGAAACACCATATATTTT